Listed here is a single TCR beta chain. The antigen is undetermined. This clone may be a read error of a much larger clone one base away. The CDR3 extends over 15 amino acids. The germline V gene encodes CDR1 SQVTM and CDR2 ANQGSEA. The sample originates from a study of blood T cells in healthy people across ages. Primers used in a second PCR of roughly 6 to 11 cycles were a sample-barcoded 5' primer and a J-beta primer mix. TCRdb redid the calling of the 5' RACE reads with MiXCR, one entry per CDR3 protein. The table has 1.5 million to 2 million distinct CDR3 sequences, about 31% seen once. Points from the study as a whole: As age increased, TCR beta diversity per million T cells fell in a roughly linear fashion.

Each donor had 7.5 to 10 milliliters of peripheral blood drawn. With each sample, at least 5 micrograms of total RNA were extracted. The receptor was derived from a woman aged 25 to 39 in good health. Sequenced: blood. The chain uses TRBV29-1 and TRBJ2-7; 11 bases align to TRBD2. The CDR3 DNA reads as TGCAACGCCCTGACTAGCGGGACCCGTCCCTACGAGCAGTACTTC. The encoded protein is CNALTSGTRPYEQYF.